The entry that follows covers one T cell receptor beta chain sequence. Its specificity is unknown. The PCR ran on 60 Vbeta and 13 Jbeta primers. Sequencing was performed with immunoSEQ multiplex PCR; in TCRdb, only in-frame clones are kept and a portion is missing. The sample totals some 53,000 clones. The sample belongs to a study of cytomegalovirus exposure and HLA in healthy donors. Study observations and caveats: For presence/absence analyses, sequencing depth was assumed to be roughly uniform across donors. Through in vitro validation, three CMV-associated chains were shown to be specific for CMV antigens. Data from an earlier analysis indicated that most TCR beta V segments were productive either about 90% or about 30% of the time. It was reported that TCR beta sequences correctly inferred the HLA-A and HLA-B alleles for most subjects.

Material: PBMCs. This sequence originates from a woman aged 55 to 70 in good health and CMV-seropositive.

CDR3 sequence (DNA): TGTGCCAGCAGGGACCCCCGGGGGGCCAGCACTGAAGCTTTCTTT. Its protein product is CASRDPRGASTEAFF. The gene calls are TRBV2 and TRBJ1-1; D possibly corresponds to TRBD1 (6 bases). Germline V CDR1 and CDR2: SNHLY, FYNNEI. CDR3 size: 15 residues. Trimming took off 6 bases at V and 4 bases at J, with 18 bases between the two ends. The whole variable domain, remainder taken from reference TRBV2 and TRBJ1-1, is EPEVTQTPSHQVTQMGQEVILRCVPISNHLYFYWYRQILGQKVEFLVSFYNNEISEKSEIFDDQFSVERPDGSNFTLKIRSTKLEDSAMYFCASRDPRGASTEAFFGQGTRLTVV.